Following are 27 T cell receptor beta chains from one sample sequenced in a study of blood T cell repertoires in COVID-19. Generated by immunoSEQ multiplex PCR, the TCRdb table keeps only in-frame clones and is missing some. The profile shows about 250,000 clones, approximately 85% of them singletons. The specimen was PBMCs or T cells enriched from blood (not recorded which). The receptors were gathered from a woman between 50 and 59 years old with acute COVID-19.

This chain connects TRBV13 to TRBJ2-7; 7 bases match TRBD1. This CDR3 spans 16 amino acids. The V gene's germline CDR1 is PRHDT and CDR2 FYEKMQ (reference sequence). The trim removed 4 bases at V and 5 bases at J, leaving 14 bases unmatched. CDR3 protein: CASSSTYRDSGHEQYF. CDR3 DNA: TGTGCCAGCAGCTCCACGTACCGGGACAGTGGCCACGAGCAGTACTTC.

Comment on this clone: The sample holds other DNA sequences that translate to the same CDR3. The rearrangement uses TRBV18 and TRBJ1-5; 7 bases line up with TRBD1. Germline trimming cut 6 bases from V and 2 bases from J; bases unmatched to any gene: 4. The CDR3 extends over 14 amino acids. The germline V gene encodes CDR1 KGHSH and CDR2 LQKENI. CDR3 coding DNA: TGTGCCAGCTCCCCTGGACAGGGCAATCAGCCCCAGCATTTT. It specifies CASSPGQGNQPQHF.

This chain links TRBV18 with TRBJ1-4; 8 bases are shared with TRBD1. V dropped 3 bases and J dropped 7; count of bases not matched to a gene: 13. Germline V gene sequence: CDR1 KGHSH, CDR2 LQKENI. CDR3 size: 17 residues. The CDR3 DNA is TGTGCCAGCTCACCTTGGGGACAGGAGTCGGGAAGTGAAAAACTGTTTTTT. The encoded protein is CASSPWGQESGSEKLFF.

The chain has TRBV6-4 and TRBJ2-5; 9 bases align to TRBD1. Trimming took 0 bases from V and 5 from J; bases not matched to a gene: 4. Germline lookup yields CDR1 MRHNA and CDR2 SNTAGT. This CDR3 is 15 amino acids long. The CDR3 is CASSDSTGGGETQYF. The CDR3 DNA sequence: TGTGCCAGCAGTGACTCGACAGGGGGAGGTGAGACCCAGTACTTC.

This clone appeared a few times. The chain has TRBV11-2 and TRBJ2-5; 8 bases are a match to TRBD2. Losses at the gene ends were 2 bases for V and 4 bases for J; bases not matched to a gene: 6. The germline V gene has CDR1 SGHAT and CDR2 FQNNGV. The CDR3 contains 15 residues. CDR3 amino acids: CASSLRGGVIETQYF. Here the CDR3 DNA reads TGTGCCAGCAGCTTACGGGGGGGCGTTATAGAGACCCAGTACTTC.

The chain has TRBV11-2 and TRBJ2-7, with TRBD1 matching over 7 bases. Germline V gene lookup returns CDR1 SGHAT and CDR2 FQNNGV. The CDR3 has 14 residues. V lost 5 bases and J lost 2; bases outside the gene matches: 6. The CDR3 DNA reads TGTGCCAGCAGCCCGGGACAGCTAGCCTACGAGCAGTACTTC. Amino acids: CASSPGQLAYEQYF.

The J gene is TRBJ1-2, the V gene TRBV2, with unresolved D. CDR3 size: 12 residues. From germline, CDR1 is SNHLY and CDR2 FYNNEI. V was pared by 7 bases and J by 6 bases, with 12 bases between. DNA for the CDR3: TGTGCCAGCAAGAGGGCTACGGATGGCTACACCTTC. It is translated as CASKRATDGYTF. Using reference TRBV2 and TRBJ1-2 for the parts outside the CDR3, the full variable domain is EPEVTQTPSHQVTQMGQEVILRCVPISNHLYFYWYRQILGQKVEFLVSFYNNEISEKSEIFDDQFSVERPDGSNFTLKIRSTKLEDSAMYFCASKRATDGYTFGSGTRLTVV.

This sequence joins TRBV4-1 and TRBJ2-2; 9 bases line up with TRBD2. CDR1 is MGHRA, CDR2 YSYEKL, per germline. The CDR3 totals 15 residues. After removal of 2 bases from V and 5 bases from J, the junction contained 3 bases not matched to a gene. This chain's CDR3 is CASSQLSGGTGELFF. The CDR3 DNA sequence: TGCGCCAGCAGCCAACTTAGCGGGGGTACCGGGGAGCTGTTTTTT.

V and J are TRBV11-2 and TRBJ1-1, with 7 bases lining up with TRBD1. V lost 2 bases and J lost 3; bases outside the gene matches: 6. The CDR3 is 15 residues long. CDR1 and CDR2 (germline): SGHAT, FQNNGV. The CDR3 region is CASSLQGGRDTEAFF. Written as DNA, the CDR3 is TGTGCCAGCAGCTTACAGGGGGGTAGGGACACTGAAGCTTTCTTT.

V usage is TRBV24-1 and J usage is TRBJ2-5; no reliable D call. Germline V lookup: CDR1 KGHDR, CDR2 SFDVKD. The CDR3 loop spans 13 amino acids. The germline V and J ends were trimmed by 4 bases and 1 base, with 6 bases remaining between them. CDR3 region: CATSEQRQETQYF. As DNA, the CDR3 is TGTGCCACCAGTGAGCAGCGCCAAGAGACCCAGTACTTC.

The CDR3 here is CASQFGTGGLKGRDTQYF. CDR3 nucleotide sequence: TGTGCCAGCCAGTTCGGGACAGGGGGCTTAAAAGGGCGAGATACGCAGTATTTT. This chain connects TRBV19 to TRBJ2-3, with TRBD1 matching 12 bases. V was clipped by 9 bases and J by 5 bases; unmatched bases: 18. CDR1 and CDR2 (germline): LNHDA, SQIVND (reference sequence). The CDR3 is 18 residues long. Looking up the rest from reference TRBV19 and TRBJ2-3 gives the full variable domain: DGGITQSPKYLFRKEGQNVTLSCEQNLNHDAMYWYRQDPGQGLRLIYYSQIVNDFQKGDIAEGYSVSREKKESFPLTVTSAQKNPTAFYLCASQFGTGGLKGRDTQYFGPGTRLTVL.

This sequence joins TRBV5-1 and TRBJ1-1, with a weak D call TRBD1 (5 bases). This CDR3 has 17 residues. CDR1 is SGHRS and CDR2 is YFSETQ in the germline V gene. The V gene lost 7 bases and the J gene lost 5 bases, with 27 bases spanning the gap. Written as DNA, the CDR3 is TGCGCCAGCGGACGGGCCTCGTCGAGTGGGACTAAAACTGAAGCTTTCTTT. Its protein is CASGRASSSGTKTEAFF.

J is TRBJ2-7 and V is TRBV5-6; D is possibly TRBD1 (6 bases). The germline V gene has CDR1 SGHDT and CDR2 YYEEEE. The CDR3 has 12 amino acids. V was pared by 5 bases and J by 6 bases, with 12 bases between. The CDR3 region is CASRLQGAEQYF. The CDR3 DNA sequence: TGTGCCAGCAGACTACAGGGTGCCGAGCAGTACTTC.

The CDR3 coding sequence is TGTGCCTGGAGTAGGGAGGCCGATGGGCCCCAGCATTTT. This sequence encodes CAWSREADGPQHF. The chain employs TRBV30 and TRBJ1-5; D uncertain. V was pared by 2 bases and J by 9 bases, with 14 bases between. In germline, CDR1 is GTSNPN, CDR2 SVGIG (reference sequence). The CDR3 spans 13 residues.

CDR3 loop: CASRAQGAEAFF. The CDR3 DNA reads as TGTGCCAGCAGGGCCCAGGGTGCTGAAGCTTTCTTT. J is TRBJ1-1 and V is TRBV6-5, with D perhaps matching TRBD1 (5 bases). The CDR3 has 12 residues. Germline V gene sequence: CDR1 MNHEY, CDR2 SVGAGI. V lost 6 bases and J 6 bases, leaving 11 bases between the germline ends.

The genes are TRBV6-5 and TRBJ2-2; TRBD1 aligns across 9 bases. The V and J ends lost 5 bases and 6 bases, in that order; junction bases with no gene match: 7. CDR1 is MNHEY, CDR2 SVGAGI, per germline. The CDR3 is 15 amino acids. The CDR3, as DNA: TGTGCCAGCAGTAGTTGGGACAGGGATTCCGGGGAGCTGTTTTTT. Residues: CASSSWDRDSGELFF.

This clone was found once. This chain connects TRBV2 to TRBJ1-6, with D possibly TRBD1 on 5 matching bases. Trimming left V 5 bases short and J 7 bases short, with 12 bases between. The germline V gene has CDR1 SNHLY and CDR2 FYNNEI. This CDR3 contains 14 residues. The CDR3 sequence: CASSLDSVNSPLHF. The DNA for the CDR3 is TGTGCCAGCAGTCTTGACAGCGTCAATTCACCCCTCCACTTT.

The V and J genes are TRBV6-2 or TRBV6-3 and TRBJ2-7; 10 bases map to TRBD1. Germline CDR1 MNHEY, CDR2 SVGEGT. The CDR3 sequence is 14 residues long. Losses at the gene ends were 4 bases for V and 3 bases for J; bases not matched to a gene: 3. CDR3 protein: CASSLTGGGYEQYF. CDR3 bases: TGTGCCAGCAGTTTGACAGGGGGCGGCTACGAGCAGTACTTC.

The gene calls are TRBV7-9 and TRBJ1-1, with 11 bases matching TRBD1. The CDR3 consists of 15 residues. The V segment lost 5 bases and the J segment 8 bases; nucleotides outside the gene matches: 10. Germline assignment: CDR1 SEHNR and CDR2 FQNEAQ (reference sequence). CDR3 region: CASSLIGGQGEEAFF. CDR3 DNA sequence: TGTGCCAGCAGCCTAATAGGGGGACAGGGGGAGGAAGCTTTCTTT. Combining the CDR3 with reference TRBV7-9 and TRBJ1-1 gives the whole variable domain DTGVSQNPRHKITKRGQNVTFRCDPISEHNRLYWYRQTLGQGPEFLTYFQNEAQLEKSRLLSDRFSAERPKGSFSTLEIQRTEQGDSAMYLCASSLIGGQGEEAFFGQGTRLTVV.

The chain employs TRBV12-5 and TRBJ2-7; no firm D call. The V end lost 1 base, the J end lost 2 bases, and 6 bases lay between the germline ends. Germline values: CDR1 LGHNT, CDR2 FRNRAP. This CDR3 contains 13 residues. Written as DNA, the CDR3 is TGTGCTAGTGGTTTGGCGTCCGCCTACGAGCAGTACTTC. This encodes CASGLASAYEQYF.

The rearrangement joins TRBV7-2 to TRBJ1-5, with D perhaps matching TRBD1 (5 bases). The CDR3 has 13 residues. The V end lost 6 bases, the J end lost 3 bases, and 9 bases lay between the germline ends. From germline, CDR1 is SGHTA and CDR2 FQGNSA. DNA for the CDR3: TGTGCCAGCAGAGGACAATCCAATCAGCCCCAGCATTTT. It codes for CASRGQSNQPQHF.

The V and J genes are TRBV7-2 and TRBJ1-4, with D unclear. The germline V gene has CDR1 SGHTA and CDR2 FQGNSA. The CDR3 extends over 14 amino acids. Between the trimmed V and J ends, which lost 4 bases and 5 bases, there was a span of 11 bases. CDR3 amino acids: CASSSGSKNEKLFF. CDR3 DNA: TGTGCCAGCAGCTCGGGAAGCAAGAATGAAAAACTGTTTTTT. Supplemented by reference TRBV7-2 and TRBJ1-4, the full variable domain reads GAGVSQSPSNKVTEKGKDVELRCDPISGHTALYWYRQSLGQGLEFLIYFQGNSAPDKSGLPSDRFSAERTGGSVSTLTIQRTQQEDSAVYLCASSSGSKNEKLFFGSGTQLSVL.

This chain joins TRBV7-8 and TRBJ2-4, with D perhaps matching TRBD2 (5 bases). The CDR3 runs 16 residues. The V end lost 5 bases, the J end lost 4 bases, and 18 bases lay between the germline ends. Germline V gene sequence: CDR1 SGHVS, CDR2 FQNEAQ. Here the CDR3 DNA reads TGTGCCAGCAGCCCCATTGGACTCGATAAAAAAAACATTCAGTACTTC. Its translation: CASSPIGLDKKNIQYF.

The J gene is TRBJ2-1, the V gene TRBV9; maybe TRBD1 (6 bases). Trimming stripped 1 base from V and 4 bases from J, with 12 bases between. The CDR3 consists of 15 residues. CDR1 is SGDLS, CDR2 YYNGEE, per germline. Written as DNA, the CDR3 is TGTGCCAGCAGCGTAATGGGGGCCCGTTACAATGAGCAGTTCTTC. It translates to CASSVMGARYNEQFF.

This rearrangement joins TRBV5-1 to TRBJ1-2, with D tentatively TRBD1 (6 bases). V was cut by 4 bases and J by 8 bases, with 15 bases left in between. Germline lookup yields CDR1 SGHRS and CDR2 YFSETQ. The CDR3 runs 13 residues. The DNA of the CDR3 is TGCGCCAGCAGCCCCTCCGGGGGGCTCGGCTACACCTTC. It is translated as CASSPSGGLGYTF.

V is TRBV2 and J is TRBJ2-1, with D perhaps TRBD2 (5 bases). The CDR3 is 12 residues long. The ends were cut back, 8 bases at V and 7 bases at J, with 12 bases in the middle. Germline CDR1 is SNHLY and CDR2 is FYNNEI. Written as DNA, the CDR3 is TGTGCCAGCGTCCGGACGGGGAATGAGCAGTTCTTC. Protein: CASVRTGNEQFF.

This sequence joins TRBV18 and TRBJ2-2; TRBD1 might be the D (5 bases). The V end was cut by 0 bases, the J end by 3 bases, with 11 bases between. This CDR3 is 16 amino acids long. Germline-derived CDR1 and CDR2 are KGHSH and LQKENI. The CDR3 loop is CASSPPEGAYTGELFF. CDR3 DNA: TGTGCCAGCTCACCACCGGAAGGGGCCTACACCGGGGAGCTGTTTTTT.